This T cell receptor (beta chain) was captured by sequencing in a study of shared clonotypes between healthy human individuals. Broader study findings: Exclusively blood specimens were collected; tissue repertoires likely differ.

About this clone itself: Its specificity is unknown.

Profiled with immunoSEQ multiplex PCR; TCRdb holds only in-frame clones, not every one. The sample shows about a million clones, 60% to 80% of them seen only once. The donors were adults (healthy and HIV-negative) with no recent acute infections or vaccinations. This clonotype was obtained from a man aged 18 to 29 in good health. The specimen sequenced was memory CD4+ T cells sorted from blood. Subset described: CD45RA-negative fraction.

The CDR3 sequence is CAISAAESYGYTF. The CDR3, as DNA: TGTGCCATCAGTGCTGCAGAAAGCTATGGCTACACCTTC. This chain joins TRBV10-3 and TRBJ1-2; D not resolved. Deletions cut 4 bases from V and 4 bases from J, with 10 bases between. CDR1 and CDR2 from the germline V gene are ENHRY and SYGVKD. The CDR3 spans 13 residues.